This record covers a single T cell receptor (beta chain). Sequencing was performed with immunoSEQ multiplex PCR; in TCRdb, only in-frame clones are kept and a portion is missing. The table has 100,000 to 150,000 clones, about 79% seen once. These data originate in a study of blood T cell repertoires in COVID-19. On the study more broadly: Sources were T cells, B-cell-depleted T cells, or PBMCs; the material itself was cDNA or gDNA.

This CDR3 has 13 residues. The germline V gene has CDR1 MNHEY and CDR2 SVGAGI. The V end lost 7 bases, the J end lost 5 bases, and 14 bases lay between the germline ends. Material for sequencing was peripheral blood. The source of this sequence is a man in his forties with active or convalescent COVID-19. V usage is TRBV6-5 and J usage is TRBJ1-1, with unresolved D. CDR3 amino acids: CASIERTGTEAFF. CDR3 bases: TGTGCCAGCATCGAGAGAACGGGGACTGAAGCTTTCTTT.